The 10 T cell receptor beta chains reported below all come from one sample, sequenced in a study of tumor and adjacent non-tumor tissue in lung cancer. A modified ARM-PCR protocol with three rounds of nested PCR amplified TCRbeta. TCRdb called the multiplex PCR reads again in MiXCR, with one record for every CDR3 protein. Of approximately 80,000 distinct CDR3 sequences in the sample, approximately 80% are singletons; the top ten hold about half. The template was RNA from unsorted bulk tissue. The normal lung tissue was taken more than 3 cm from the tumor edge. Sample: distant non-tumor lung tissue. Every receptor here comes from a man in his sixties with non-small cell lung cancer.

Turning to this clonotype: Given a much more abundant clone one base away, this may be a read error. The chain couples TRBV5-1 to TRBJ2-3; 8 nucleotides match TRBD2. The CDR3 has 15 residues. CDR1 SGHRS and CDR2 YFSETQ come from the germline V gene. The CDR3 reads CASTFTSGSTDKQYF. CDR3 in DNA: TGCGCCAGCACCTTCACTAGCGGTAGCACAGATAAGCAGTATTTT.

About this clonotype itself: The junction and the germline gene differ at one end; a read error may be behind it. This rearrangement joins TRBV20-1 to TRBJ2-7; no reliable D call. The germline gives CDR1 DFQATT, CDR2 SNEGSKA (reference sequence). CDR3 length equals 14 residues. This chain's CDR3 is CSVRLRSVKGEQYF. The CDR3 DNA follows: TGCAGTGTTAGATTGAGATCTGTAAAGGGCGAGCAGTACTTC.

In regard to this clonotype: One end of the junction does not line up with germline, which may come from a read error. The chain is built from TRBV6-5 and TRBJ2-6; 10 bases are a match to TRBD2. The CDR3 has 17 residues. Germline CDR1 MNHEY, CDR2 SVGAGI. CDR3 protein: CASGLAGASSWANVLTF. The CDR3 DNA follows: TGTGCCAGCGGCCTAGCGGGAGCCAGCTCTTGGGCCAACGTACTGACTTTC.

At least ten counts were recorded for this clonotype. J is TRBJ2-5 and V is TRBV11-1; 9 nucleotides agree with TRBD1. CDR3 size: 14 residues. After removal of 5 bases from V and 4 bases from J, the junction contained 5 bases not matched to a gene. The V gene's germline CDR1 is SGHAT and CDR2 FQDESV (reference sequence). The CDR3 bases are TGTGCCAGCAGCCCGGGACAGGGCGTAGAGACCCAGTACTTC. It specifies CASSPGQGVETQYF. The full variable domain, rest sourced from reference TRBV11-1 and TRBJ2-5, is EAEVAQSPRYKITEKSQAVAFWCDPISGHATLYWYRQILGQGPELLVQFQDESVVDDSQLPKDRFSAERLKGVDSTLKIQPAELGDSAMYLCASSPGQGVETQYFGPGTRLLVL.

The V gene is TRBV20-1, the J gene TRBJ1-5, with TRBD1 as a possible D gene (5 bases). CDR1 and CDR2 (germline): DFQATT, SNEGSKA (reference sequence). CDR3 length equals 13 residues. V dropped 6 bases and J dropped 12 bases, with 21 bases sitting between them. The CDR3 is CSASPGGDQGQHF. CDR3 nucleotide sequence: TGCAGTGCCAGTCCGGGGGGAGATCAGGGCCAGCATTTT.

The rearrangement links TRBV29-1 to TRBJ2-5; D is uncertain. The CDR3 totals 12 residues. The germline CDR1 and CDR2 sequences are SQVTM and ANQGSEA. CDR3 in DNA: TGCAGTGTCGCCGCCTCTGTTGAGACCCAGTACTTC. It specifies CSVAASVETQYF.

This clonotype appeared a single time. The junction differs from germline at one of its ends, possibly a read error. This chain joins TRBV4-2 and TRBJ2-6; a possible D gene is TRBD1 (5 bases). In germline, CDR1 is LGHNA, CDR2 YNFKEQ. The CDR3 loop spans 16 amino acids. The CDR3 DNA sequence: TGTGCCAACAGCCAAGAGTTGAGTTATGGGGCCAACGTCTTGACTTTC. It codes for CANSQELSYGANVLTF.

This clonotype came up many times. V gene TRBV6-5 combines with J gene TRBJ2-3; either TRBD1 or TRBD2 may supply D (5 bases each). The CDR3 has 16 amino acids. Trimming stripped 8 bases from V and 1 base from J, with 19 bases between. Germline-derived CDR1 and CDR2 are MNHEY and SVGAGI. CDR3: CASVRDPLSGTDTQYF. The CDR3 DNA sequence: TGTGCCAGCGTTCGGGACCCCCTGTCTGGCACAGATACGCAGTATTTT.

This clonotype has a count of ten or more. V is TRBV20-1 and J is TRBJ1-2, with 9 bases identical to TRBD1. The CDR3 totals 15 residues. Unmatched junction bases numbered 10, after V lost 3 bases and J lost 5 bases. The germline V gene encodes CDR1 DFQATT and CDR2 SNEGSKA (reference sequence). CDR3 nucleotide sequence: TGCAGTGCTAGTTCACAGGGGGCATTCGGGTATGGCTACACCTTC. This translates into CSASSQGAFGYGYTF.

At least ten counts were recorded for this clonotype. This chain joins TRBV6-1 and TRBJ1-4; TRBD1 aligns across 8 bases. The V and J ends lost 10 bases and 0 bases, in that order; junction bases with no gene match: 16. This CDR3 has 18 residues. In germline, CDR1 is MNHNS, CDR2 SASEGT. CDR3 loop: CAIGQGGMSKATNEKLFF. For the CDR3, the DNA is TGTGCCATCGGACAGGGAGGGATGTCTAAAGCAACTAATGAAAAACTGTTTTTT.